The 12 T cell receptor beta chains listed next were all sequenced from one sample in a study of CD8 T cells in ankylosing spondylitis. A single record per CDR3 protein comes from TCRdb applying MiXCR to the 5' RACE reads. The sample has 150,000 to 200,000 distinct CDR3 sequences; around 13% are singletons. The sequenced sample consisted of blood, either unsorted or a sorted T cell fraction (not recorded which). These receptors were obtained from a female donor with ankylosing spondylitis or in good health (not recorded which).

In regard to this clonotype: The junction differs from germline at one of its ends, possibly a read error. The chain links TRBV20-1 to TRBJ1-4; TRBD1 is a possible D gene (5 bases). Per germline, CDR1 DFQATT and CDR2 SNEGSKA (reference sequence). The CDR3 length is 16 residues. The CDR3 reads CCARDLGGPTNEKLFF. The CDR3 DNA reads TGCTGTGCTAGAGATCTCGGGGGACCAACTAATGAAAAACTGTTTTTT.

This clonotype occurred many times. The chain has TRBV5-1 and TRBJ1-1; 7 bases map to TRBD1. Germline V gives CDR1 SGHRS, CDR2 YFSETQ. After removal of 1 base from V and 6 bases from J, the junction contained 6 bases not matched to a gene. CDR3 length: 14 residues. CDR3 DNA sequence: TGCGCCAGCAGCTTGCTGGGGACAGCCCCTGAAGCTTTCTTT. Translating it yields CASSLLGTAPEAFF. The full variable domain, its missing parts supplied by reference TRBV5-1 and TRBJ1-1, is KAGVTQTPRYLIKTRGQQVTLSCSPISGHRSVSWYQQTPGQGLQFLFEYFSETQRNKGNFPGRFSGRQFSNSRSEMNVSTLELGDSALYLCASSLLGTAPEAFFGQGTRLTVV.

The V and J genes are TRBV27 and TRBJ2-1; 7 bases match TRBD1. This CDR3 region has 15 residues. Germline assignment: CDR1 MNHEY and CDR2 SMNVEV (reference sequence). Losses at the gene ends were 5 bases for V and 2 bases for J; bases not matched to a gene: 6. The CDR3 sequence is CASSTRQGTYNEQFF. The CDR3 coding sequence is TGTGCCAGCAGTACGAGACAGGGAACCTACAATGAGCAGTTCTTC.

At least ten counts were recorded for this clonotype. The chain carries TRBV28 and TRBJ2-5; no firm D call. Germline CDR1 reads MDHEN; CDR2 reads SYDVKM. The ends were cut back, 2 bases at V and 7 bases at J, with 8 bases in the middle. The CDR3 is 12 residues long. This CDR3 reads CASSLGKWTQYF. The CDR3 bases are TGTGCCAGCAGTTTAGGCAAATGGACCCAGTACTTC.

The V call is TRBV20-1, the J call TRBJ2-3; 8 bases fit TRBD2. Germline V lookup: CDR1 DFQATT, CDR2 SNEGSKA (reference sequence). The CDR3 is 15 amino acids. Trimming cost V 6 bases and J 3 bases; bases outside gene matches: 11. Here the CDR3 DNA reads TGCAGTGCAACAAGCGGGAGAGGAAGGACAGATACGCAGTATTTT. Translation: CSATSGRGRTDTQYF.

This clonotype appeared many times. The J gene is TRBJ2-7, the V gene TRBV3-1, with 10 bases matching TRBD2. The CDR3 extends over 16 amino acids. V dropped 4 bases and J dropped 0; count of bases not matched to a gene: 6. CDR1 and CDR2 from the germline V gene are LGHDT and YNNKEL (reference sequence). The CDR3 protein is CASSRARTSGSYEQYF. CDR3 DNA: TGTGCCAGCAGCCGAGCCAGGACTAGCGGCTCCTACGAGCAGTACTTC.

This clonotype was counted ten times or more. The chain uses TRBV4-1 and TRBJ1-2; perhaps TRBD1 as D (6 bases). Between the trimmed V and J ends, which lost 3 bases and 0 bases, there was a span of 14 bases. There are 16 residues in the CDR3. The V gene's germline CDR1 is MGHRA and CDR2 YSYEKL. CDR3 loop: CASSQIGGDANYGYTF. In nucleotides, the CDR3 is TGCGCCAGCAGCCAGATAGGGGGAGATGCTAACTATGGCTACACCTTC.

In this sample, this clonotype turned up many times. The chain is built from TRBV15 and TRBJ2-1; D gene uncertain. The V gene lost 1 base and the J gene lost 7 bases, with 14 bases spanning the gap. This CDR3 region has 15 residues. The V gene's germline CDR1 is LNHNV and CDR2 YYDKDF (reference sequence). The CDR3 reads CATSRGRGRRNEQFF. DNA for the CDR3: TGTGCCACCAGCAGAGGAAGAGGACGGAGAAATGAGCAGTTCTTC.

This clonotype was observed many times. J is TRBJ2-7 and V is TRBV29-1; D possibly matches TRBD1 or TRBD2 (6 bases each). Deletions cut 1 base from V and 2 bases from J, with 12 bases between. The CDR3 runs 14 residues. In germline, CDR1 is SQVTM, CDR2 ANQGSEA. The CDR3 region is CSVEGEDRTYEQYF. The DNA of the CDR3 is TGCAGCGTTGAAGGGGAGGACAGAACCTACGAGCAGTACTTC.

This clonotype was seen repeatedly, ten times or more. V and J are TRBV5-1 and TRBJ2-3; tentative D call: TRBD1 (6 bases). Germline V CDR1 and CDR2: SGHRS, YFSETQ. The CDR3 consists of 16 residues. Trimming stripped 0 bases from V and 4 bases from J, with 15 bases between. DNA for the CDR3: TGCGCCAGCAGCTTGGGGCACACAGGGATATCAGATACGCAGTATTTT. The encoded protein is CASSLGHTGISDTQYF.

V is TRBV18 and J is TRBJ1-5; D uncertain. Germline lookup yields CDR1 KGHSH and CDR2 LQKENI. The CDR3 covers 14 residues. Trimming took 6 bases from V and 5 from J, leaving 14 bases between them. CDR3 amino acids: CASSEEFGHQPQHF. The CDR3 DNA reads TGTGCCAGCTCCGAGGAGTTTGGGCATCAGCCCCAGCATTTT.

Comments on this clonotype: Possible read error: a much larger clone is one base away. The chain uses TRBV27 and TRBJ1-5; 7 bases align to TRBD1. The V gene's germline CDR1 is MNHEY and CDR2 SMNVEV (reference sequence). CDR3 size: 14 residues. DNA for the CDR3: TGTGCCAGCAGTCCCTGGGACAGCGGTCAGTCCCAGCATTTT. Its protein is CASSPWDSGQSQHF.